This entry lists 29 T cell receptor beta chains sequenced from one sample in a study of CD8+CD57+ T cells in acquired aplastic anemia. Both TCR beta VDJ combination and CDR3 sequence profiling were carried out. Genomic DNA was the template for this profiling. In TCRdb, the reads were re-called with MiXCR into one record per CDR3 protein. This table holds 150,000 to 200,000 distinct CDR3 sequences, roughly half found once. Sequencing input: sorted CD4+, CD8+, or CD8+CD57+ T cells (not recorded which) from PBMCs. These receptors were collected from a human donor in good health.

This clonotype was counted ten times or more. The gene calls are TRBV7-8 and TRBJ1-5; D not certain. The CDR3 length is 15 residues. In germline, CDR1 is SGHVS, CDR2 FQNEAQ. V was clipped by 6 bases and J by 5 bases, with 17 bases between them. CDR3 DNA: TGTGCCAGCAGAATCCGGGCAGTTTCCCATCAGCCCCAGCATTTT. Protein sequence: CASRIRAVSHQPQHF.

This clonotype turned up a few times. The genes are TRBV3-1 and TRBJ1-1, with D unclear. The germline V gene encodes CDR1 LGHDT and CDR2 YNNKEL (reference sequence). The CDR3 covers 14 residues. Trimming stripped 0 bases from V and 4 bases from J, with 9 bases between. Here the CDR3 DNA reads TGTGCCAGCAGCCAAGACCCGCTGGGCACTGAAGCTTTCTTT. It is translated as CASSQDPLGTEAFF.

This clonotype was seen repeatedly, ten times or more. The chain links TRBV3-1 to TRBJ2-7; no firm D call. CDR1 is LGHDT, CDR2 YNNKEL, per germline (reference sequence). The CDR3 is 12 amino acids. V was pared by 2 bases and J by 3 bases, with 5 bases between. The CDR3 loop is CASSQRGYEQYF. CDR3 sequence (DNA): TGTGCCAGCAGCCAACGAGGCTACGAGCAGTACTTC.

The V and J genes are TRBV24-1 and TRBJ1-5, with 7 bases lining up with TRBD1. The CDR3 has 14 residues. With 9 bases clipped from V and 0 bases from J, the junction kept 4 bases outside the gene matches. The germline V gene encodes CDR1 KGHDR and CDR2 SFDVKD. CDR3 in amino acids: CATGDRYSNQPQHF. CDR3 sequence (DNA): TGTGCCACCGGGGACAGATATAGCAATCAGCCCCAGCATTTT.

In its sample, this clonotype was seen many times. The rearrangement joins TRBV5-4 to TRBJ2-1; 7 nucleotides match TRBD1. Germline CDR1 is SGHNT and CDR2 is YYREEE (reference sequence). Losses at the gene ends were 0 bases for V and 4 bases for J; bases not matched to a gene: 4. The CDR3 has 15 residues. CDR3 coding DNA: TGTGCCAGCAGCTTGGCCCCAGGGGGTTACAATGAGCAGTTCTTC. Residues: CASSLAPGGYNEQFF.

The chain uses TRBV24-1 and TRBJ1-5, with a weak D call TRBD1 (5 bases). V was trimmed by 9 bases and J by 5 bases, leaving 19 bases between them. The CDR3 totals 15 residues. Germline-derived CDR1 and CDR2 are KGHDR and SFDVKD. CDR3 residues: CATAGGGTWDQPQHF. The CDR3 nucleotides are TGTGCCACCGCGGGGGGAGGAACCTGGGATCAGCCCCAGCATTTT.

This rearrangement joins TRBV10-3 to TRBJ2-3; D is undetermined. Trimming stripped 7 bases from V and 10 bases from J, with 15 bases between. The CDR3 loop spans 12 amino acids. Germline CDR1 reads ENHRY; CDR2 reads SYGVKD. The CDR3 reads CAIKGGQAAQYF. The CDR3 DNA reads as TGTGCCATCAAGGGTGGGCAGGCAGCGCAGTATTTT.

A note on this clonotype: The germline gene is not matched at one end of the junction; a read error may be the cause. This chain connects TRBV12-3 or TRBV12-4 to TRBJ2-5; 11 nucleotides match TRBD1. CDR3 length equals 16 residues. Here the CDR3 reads CAGSLRRGQGEETQYF. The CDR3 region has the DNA TGTGCCGGCAGTTTGAGAAGGGGACAGGGGGAAGAGACCCAGTACTTC.

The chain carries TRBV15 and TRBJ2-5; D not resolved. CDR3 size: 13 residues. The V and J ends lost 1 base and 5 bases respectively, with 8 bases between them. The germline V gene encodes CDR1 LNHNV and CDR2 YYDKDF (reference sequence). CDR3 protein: CATSRAYLETQYF. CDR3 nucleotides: TGTGCCACCAGCAGAGCTTATTTGGAGACCCAGTACTTC.

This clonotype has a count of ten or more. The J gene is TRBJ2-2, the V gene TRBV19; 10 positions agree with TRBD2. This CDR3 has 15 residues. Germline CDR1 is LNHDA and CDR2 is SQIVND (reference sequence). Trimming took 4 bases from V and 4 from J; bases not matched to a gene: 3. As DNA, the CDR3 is TGTGCCAGTAGTACGGGACTAGCGAGCACCGGGGAGCTGTTTTTT. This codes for CASSTGLASTGELFF.

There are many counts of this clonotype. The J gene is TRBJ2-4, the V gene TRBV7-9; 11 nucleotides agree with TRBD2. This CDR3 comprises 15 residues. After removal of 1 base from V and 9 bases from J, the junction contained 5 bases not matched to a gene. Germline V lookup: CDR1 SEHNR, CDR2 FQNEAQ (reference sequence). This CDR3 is CASSLVVAGGSIQYF. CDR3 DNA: TGTGCCAGCAGCTTAGTAGTAGCGGGGGGGAGCATTCAGTACTTC.

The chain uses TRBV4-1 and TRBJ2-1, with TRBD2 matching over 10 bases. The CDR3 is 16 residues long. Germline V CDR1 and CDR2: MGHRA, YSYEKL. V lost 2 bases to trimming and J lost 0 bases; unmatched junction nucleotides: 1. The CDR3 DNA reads TGCGCCAGCAGCCAACTAGCGGGAGTCTCCTACAATGAGCAGTTCTTC. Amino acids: CASSQLAGVSYNEQFF.

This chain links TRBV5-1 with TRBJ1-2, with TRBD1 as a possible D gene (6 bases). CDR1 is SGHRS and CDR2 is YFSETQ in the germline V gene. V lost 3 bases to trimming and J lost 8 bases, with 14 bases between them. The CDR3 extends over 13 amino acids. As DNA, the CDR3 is TGCGCCAGCAGCTATGAGGGGGAACGGGGCTACACCTTC. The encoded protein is CASSYEGERGYTF.

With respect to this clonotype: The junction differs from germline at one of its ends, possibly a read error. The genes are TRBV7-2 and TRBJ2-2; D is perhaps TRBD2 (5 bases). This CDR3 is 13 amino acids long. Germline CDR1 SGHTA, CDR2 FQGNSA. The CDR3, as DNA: TGTGCCAGCAATCCAGGCGTCACCGGGGAGCTGCTTTTT. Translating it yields CASNPGVTGELLF. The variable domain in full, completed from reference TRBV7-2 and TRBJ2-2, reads GAGVSQSPSNKVTEKGKDVELRCDPISGHTALYWYRQSLGQGLEFLIYFQGNSAPDKSGLPSDRFSAERTGGSVSTLTIQRTQQEDSAVYLCASNPGVTGELLFGEGSRLTVL.

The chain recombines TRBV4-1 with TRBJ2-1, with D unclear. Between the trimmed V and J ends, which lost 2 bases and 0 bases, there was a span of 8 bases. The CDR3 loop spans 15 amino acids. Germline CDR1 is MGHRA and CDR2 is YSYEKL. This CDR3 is CASSQLPSSYNEQFF. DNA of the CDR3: TGCGCCAGCAGCCAATTACCGAGCTCCTACAATGAGCAGTTCTTC.

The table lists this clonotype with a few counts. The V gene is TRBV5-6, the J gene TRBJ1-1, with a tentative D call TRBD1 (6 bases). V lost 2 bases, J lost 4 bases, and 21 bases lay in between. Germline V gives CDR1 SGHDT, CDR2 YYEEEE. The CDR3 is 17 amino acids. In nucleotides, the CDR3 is TGTGCCAGCAGCTTTGGGCCGTGGGGGGCGGTTGGCACTGAAGCTTTCTTT. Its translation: CASSFGPWGAVGTEAFF.

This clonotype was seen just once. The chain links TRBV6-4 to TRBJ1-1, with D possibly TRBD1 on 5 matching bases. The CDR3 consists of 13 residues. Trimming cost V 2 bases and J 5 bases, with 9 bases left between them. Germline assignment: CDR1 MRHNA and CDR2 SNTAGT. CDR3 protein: CASSDRGETEAFF. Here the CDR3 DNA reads TGTGCCAGCAGTGACAGGGGAGAGACTGAAGCTTTCTTT.

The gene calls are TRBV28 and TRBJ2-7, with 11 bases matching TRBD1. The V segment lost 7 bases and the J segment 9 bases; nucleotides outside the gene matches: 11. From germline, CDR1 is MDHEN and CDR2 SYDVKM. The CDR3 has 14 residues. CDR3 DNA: TGTGCCAGCAATAGAGGGGACAGGGGGGTATGGCAGTACTTC. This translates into CASNRGDRGVWQYF.

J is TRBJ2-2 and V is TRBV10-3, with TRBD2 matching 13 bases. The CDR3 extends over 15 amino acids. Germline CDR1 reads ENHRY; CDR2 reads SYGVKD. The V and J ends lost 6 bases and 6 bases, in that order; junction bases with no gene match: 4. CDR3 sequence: CAISRGLAGSGELFF. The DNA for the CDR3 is TGTGCCATCAGCCGGGGACTAGCGGGATCCGGGGAGCTGTTTTTT.

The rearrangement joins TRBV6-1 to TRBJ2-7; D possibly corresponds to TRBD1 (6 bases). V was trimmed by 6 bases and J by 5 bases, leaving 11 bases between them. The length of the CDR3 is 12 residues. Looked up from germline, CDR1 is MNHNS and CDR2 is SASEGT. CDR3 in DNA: TGTGCCAGCAGACAGGGCCCCCACGAGCAGTACTTC. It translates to CASRQGPHEQYF.

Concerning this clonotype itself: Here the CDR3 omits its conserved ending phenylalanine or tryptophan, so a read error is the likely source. The CDR3 DNA follows: TGTGCCAGCAGCTCTCCCGAGACCCAGTACCTC. This sequence encodes CASSSPETQYL. The V and J genes are TRBV7-3 and TRBJ2-5; no firm D call. Germline V gene data show CDR1 as SGHTA and CDR2 as FQGTGA. V was cut by 4 bases and J by 5 bases, with 5 bases left in between. The CDR3 extends over 11 amino acids.

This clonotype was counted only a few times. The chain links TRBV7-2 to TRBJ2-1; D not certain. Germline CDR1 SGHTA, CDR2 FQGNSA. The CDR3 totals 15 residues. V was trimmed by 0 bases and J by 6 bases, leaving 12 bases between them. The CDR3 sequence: CASSLARRLGNEQFF. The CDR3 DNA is TGTGCCAGCAGCTTAGCGAGGCGGCTTGGCAATGAGCAGTTCTTC.

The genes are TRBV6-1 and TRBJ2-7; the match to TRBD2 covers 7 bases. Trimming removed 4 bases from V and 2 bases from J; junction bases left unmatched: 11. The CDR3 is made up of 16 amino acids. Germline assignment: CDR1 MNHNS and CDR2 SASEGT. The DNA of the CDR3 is TGTGCCAGCAGTGGTCTAGAGGCGGCGGGAGCCTACGAGCAGTACTTC. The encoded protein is CASSGLEAAGAYEQYF.

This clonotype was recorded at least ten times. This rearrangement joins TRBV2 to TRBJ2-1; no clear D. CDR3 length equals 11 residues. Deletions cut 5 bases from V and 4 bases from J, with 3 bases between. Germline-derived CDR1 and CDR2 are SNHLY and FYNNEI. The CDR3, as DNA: TGTGCCAGCAGTTATTACAATGAGCAGTTCTTC. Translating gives CASSYYNEQFF.

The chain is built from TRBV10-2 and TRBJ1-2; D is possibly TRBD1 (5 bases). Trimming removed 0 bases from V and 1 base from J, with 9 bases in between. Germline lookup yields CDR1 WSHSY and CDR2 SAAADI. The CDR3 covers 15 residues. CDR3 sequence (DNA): TGCGCCAGCAGTGAGTCGGAGGGGAATAACTATGGCTACACCTTC. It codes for CASSESEGNNYGYTF.

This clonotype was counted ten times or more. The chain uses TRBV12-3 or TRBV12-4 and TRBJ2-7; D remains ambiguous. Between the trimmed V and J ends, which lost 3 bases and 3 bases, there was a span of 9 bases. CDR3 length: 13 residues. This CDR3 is CASSFHPSYEQYF. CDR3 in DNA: TGTGCCAGCAGTTTCCATCCCAGCTACGAGCAGTACTTC.

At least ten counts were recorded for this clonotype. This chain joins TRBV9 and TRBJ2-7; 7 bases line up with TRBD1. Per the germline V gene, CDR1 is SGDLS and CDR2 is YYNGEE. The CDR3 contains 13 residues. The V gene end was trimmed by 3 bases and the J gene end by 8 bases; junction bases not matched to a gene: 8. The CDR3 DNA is TGTGCCAGCAGCGCCAACATGGACAGGCAGCAGTACTTC. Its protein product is CASSANMDRQQYF.

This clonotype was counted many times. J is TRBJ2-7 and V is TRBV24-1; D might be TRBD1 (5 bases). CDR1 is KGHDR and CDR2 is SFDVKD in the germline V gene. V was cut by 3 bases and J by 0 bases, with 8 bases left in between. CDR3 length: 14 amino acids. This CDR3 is CATSDRTRSYEQYF. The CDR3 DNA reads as TGTGCCACCAGTGATAGGACACGCTCCTACGAGCAGTACTTC.

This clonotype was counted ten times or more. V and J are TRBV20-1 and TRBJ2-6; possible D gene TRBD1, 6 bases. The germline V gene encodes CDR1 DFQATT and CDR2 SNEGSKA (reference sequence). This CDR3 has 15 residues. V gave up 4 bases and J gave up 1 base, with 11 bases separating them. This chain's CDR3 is CSATTGMSGANVLTF. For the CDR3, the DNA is TGCAGTGCTACTACAGGGATGTCTGGGGCCAACGTCCTGACTTTC.